Given below is one T cell receptor beta chain in context. The sample originates from a study of blood T cell repertoires in COVID-19. Overall study: The United States, Italy and Spain provided the acute and convalescent COVID-19 samples. PBMCs, B-cell-depleted T cells, or T cells were the source of the cDNA or gDNA that made up the material.

Methods used by the authors: Estimation of nucleated cell counts relied on the amplification of reference gene primers. Generated by immunoSEQ multiplex PCR, the TCRdb table keeps only in-frame clones and is missing some. That table furnishes V, J and clone size, whereas the DNA furnished D and trimming. The sample records roughly 70,000 clones, roughly 70% being singletons. V shed 3 bases, J shed 5 bases, and the junction held 10 bases outside the gene matches. The CDR3 loop spans 15 amino acids. Per germline, CDR1 LNHDA and CDR2 SQIVND (reference sequence). This receptor was identified in a man in his fifties or sixties with acute or convalescent COVID-19. The rearrangement joins TRBV19 to TRBJ2-7; TRBD1 aligns across 7 bases. The sample was peripheral blood. The CDR3 DNA reads as TGTGCCAGTAGTATGACGATTACAGGGGTCCACGAGCAGTACTTC. Translated, it gives CASSMTITGVHEQYF. The full variable domain, completed using reference TRBV19 and TRBJ2-7, is DGGITQSPKYLFRKEGQNVTLSCEQNLNHDAMYWYRQDPGQGLRLIYYSQIVNDFQKGDIAEGYSVSREKKESFPLTVTSAQKNPTAFYLCASSMTITGVHEQYFGPGTRLTVT.